The 31 T cell receptor beta chains given below trace back to one sample, sequenced in a study of blood T cell repertoires in COVID-19. Clones were read by immunoSEQ multiplex PCR, and TCRdb kept only the in-frame ones, dropping some. The sample includes 470,000 or so clones, 75% to 90% seen only once; the top ten take roughly 3.1%. What was sequenced was peripheral blood. The receptors here all came from a human donor in a cohort sampled during active COVID-19.

The chain joins TRBV5-1 to TRBJ1-1; D is undetermined. CDR1 SGHRS and CDR2 YFSETQ come from the germline V gene. The V gene lost 6 bases and the J gene lost 4 bases, with 16 bases spanning the gap. This CDR3 spans 14 amino acids. The CDR3 nucleotides are TGCGCCAGCACCTCTCAGGAGGGCTTCACTGAAGCTTTCTTT. It encodes CASTSQEGFTEAFF.

This clone appeared once. This sequence joins TRBV5-1 and TRBJ1-3, with a possible D match to TRBD1 (6 bases). Germline CDR1 and CDR2: SGHRS and YFSETQ. This CDR3 has 16 residues. Trimming cost V 7 bases and J 0 bases, with 17 bases left between them. CDR3 coding DNA: TGCGCCAGCCTTCCGGGACACGAGAGCTCTGGAAACACCATATATTTT. Its protein is CASLPGHESSGNTIYF.

The CDR3 region has the DNA TGTGCCATCAGTGCCTCTCCGGGACTAGCGGGAGGTCGCCCCAATGAGCAGTTCTTC. Protein: CAISASPGLAGGRPNEQFF. The gene calls are TRBV10-3 and TRBJ2-1; 15 positions agree with TRBD2. The V gene end was trimmed by 4 bases and the J gene end by 6 bases; junction bases not matched to a gene: 13. The CDR3 extends over 19 amino acids. Germline loops: CDR1 ENHRY, CDR2 SYGVKD.

CDR3 coding DNA: TGCGCCAGCAACCCACCGACTAGCGCCGCCTACGAGCAGTACTTC. This translates into CASNPPTSAAYEQYF. V and J are TRBV10-2 and TRBJ2-7; 8 bases align to TRBD2. Germline V gene sequence: CDR1 WSHSY, CDR2 SAAADI. Trimming at V came to 7 bases and at J to 2 bases, leaving 10 bases not matched to a gene. The CDR3 consists of 15 residues.

The chain carries TRBV15 and TRBJ2-1; 10 bases match TRBD2. Germline V gives CDR1 LNHNV, CDR2 YYDKDF (reference sequence). The V and J ends lost 2 bases and 5 bases, in that order; junction bases with no gene match: 6. The CDR3 is 16 amino acids. The CDR3 nucleotides read TGTGCCACCAGCAGATCGGTAGCGGGAGGAGACAATGAGCAGTTCTTC. This encodes CATSRSVAGGDNEQFF.

Comment on this clone: The same CDR3 arises from other DNA sequences in this sample as well. V is TRBV18 and J is TRBJ1-2; D remains unclear. The CDR3 is 13 residues long. CDR1 is KGHSH, CDR2 LQKENI, per germline. Trimming cost V 3 bases and J 2 bases, with 7 bases left between them. CDR3 nucleotides: TGTGCCAGCTCACCCGACAAGAACTATGGCTACACCTTC. It yields the protein CASSPDKNYGYTF.

The chain links TRBV30 to TRBJ2-3, with D possibly TRBD2 on 6 matching bases. The V gene's germline CDR1 is GTSNPN and CDR2 SVGIG (reference sequence). Trimming stripped 5 bases from V and 0 bases from J, with 18 bases between. This CDR3 spans 16 amino acids. This chain's CDR3 is CAWGDSAVPSTDTQYF. CDR3 DNA: TGTGCCTGGGGGGACTCAGCGGTGCCGAGCACAGATACGCAGTATTTT.

This chain joins TRBV28 and TRBJ2-1; 12 bases fit TRBD2. Germline CDR1 and CDR2: MDHEN and SYDVKM. J lost 6 bases, V lost 8 bases, and 2 bases had no gene match. The CDR3 has 13 residues. The CDR3 nucleotides read TGTGCCAGCGGGACTAGCGGGCCCAATGAGCAGTTCTTC. It specifies CASGTSGPNEQFF.

A single count supports this clone. V gene TRBV9 combines with J gene TRBJ1-1, with D unresolved. The germline V gene encodes CDR1 SGDLS and CDR2 YYNGEE. Trimming removed 4 bases at V and 3 bases at J, with 13 bases between. There are 14 residues in the CDR3. The CDR3 spells CASSLRSRDTEAFF. CDR3 sequence (DNA): TGTGCCAGCAGCCTCCGGTCTCGGGACACTGAAGCTTTCTTT.

This chain joins TRBV7-8 and TRBJ2-1; 9 bases are a match to TRBD2. The V gene's germline CDR1 is SGHVS and CDR2 FQNEAQ. The CDR3 has 16 residues. The V and J ends lost 4 bases and 2 bases, in that order; junction bases with no gene match: 6. The CDR3 DNA is TGTGCCAGCAGCTCAAAGACTAGCGGAGCCTACAATGAGCAGTTCTTC. Its protein is CASSSKTSGAYNEQFF.

V is TRBV25-1 and J is TRBJ1-3; 7 bases align to TRBD1. The CDR3 totals 14 residues. Germline loops: CDR1 MGHDK, CDR2 SYGVNS. V gave up 4 bases and J gave up 0 bases; unmatched junction bases: 0. The CDR3 sequence: CASSAGGSGNTIYF. As DNA, the CDR3 is TGTGCCAGCAGTGCAGGGGGCTCTGGAAACACCATATATTTT.

This clone was observed a single time. This chain connects TRBV7-6 to TRBJ1-2; D not certain. The CDR3 totals 15 residues. Between the trimmed V and J ends, which lost 5 bases and 2 bases, there was a span of 15 bases. Germline CDR1 reads SGHVS; CDR2 reads FNYEAQ. CDR3 sequence (DNA): TGTGCCAGCAGCCTAATAGAGGGAGGCAACTATGGCTACACCTTC. Translated, it gives CASSLIEGGNYGYTF.

The V and J genes are TRBV6-5 and TRBJ2-1; D is unresolved. CDR3 length equals 13 residues. Germline assignment: CDR1 MNHEY and CDR2 SVGAGI. The V gene lost 8 bases and the J gene lost 5 bases, with 13 bases spanning the gap. CDR3 residues: CASAPNGDNEQFF. CDR3 sequence (DNA): TGTGCCAGCGCCCCGAACGGAGACAATGAGCAGTTCTTC.

The rearrangement joins TRBV5-4 to TRBJ2-5; 8 bases line up with TRBD2. Germline V CDR1 and CDR2: SGHNT, YYREEE (reference sequence). V lost 3 bases, J lost 5 bases, and 9 bases stayed unmatched. The CDR3 extends over 15 amino acids. CDR3 coding DNA: TGTGCCAGCAGCTCTGTAGGGACTAGTGGGGAGACCCAGTACTTC. This encodes CASSSVGTSGETQYF.

CDR3 bases: TGCGCCAGCCAAAACCGGGACAGGGATGATGGCTACACCTTC. Translation gives CASQNRDRDDGYTF. The V gene is TRBV5-1, the J gene TRBJ1-2; 9 bases align to TRBD1. Germline V CDR1 and CDR2: SGHRS, YFSETQ. There are 14 residues in the CDR3. Trimming at V came to 7 bases and at J to 6 bases, leaving 10 bases not matched to a gene.

The chain recombines TRBV6-5 with TRBJ2-1, with 10 nucleotides matching TRBD2. The CDR3 extends over 15 amino acids. The germline V gene encodes CDR1 MNHEY and CDR2 SVGAGI. V dropped 5 bases and J dropped 1; count of bases not matched to a gene: 2. CDR3 in amino acids: CASSTSGTSYNEQFF. The CDR3 nucleotides read TGTGCCAGCAGTACTAGCGGGACGTCCTACAATGAGCAGTTCTTC.

As for this clone: The identical CDR3 is also encoded by other nucleotide sequences in the sample. The chain links TRBV11-2 to TRBJ2-7; 8 bases are shared with TRBD1. The CDR3 runs to 15 residues. The germline CDR1 and CDR2 sequences are SGHAT and FQNNGV. Trimming took 3 bases from V and 3 from J; bases not matched to a gene: 7. The CDR3 spells CASSLEGQGLYEQYF. The CDR3 bases are TGTGCCAGCAGCTTGGAAGGACAGGGTCTCTACGAGCAGTACTTC.

The chain joins TRBV9 to TRBJ2-3; the match to TRBD2 covers 8 bases. Germline CDR1 is SGDLS and CDR2 is YYNGEE. V shed 4 bases, J shed 2 bases, and the junction held 6 bases outside the gene matches. The CDR3 loop spans 15 amino acids. The CDR3 protein is CASSFLAGNTDTQYF. The DNA for the CDR3 is TGTGCCAGCAGCTTTTTAGCGGGAAACACAGATACGCAGTATTTT.

The V call is TRBV6-5, the J call TRBJ2-1, with 11 bases that match TRBD2. Trimming removed 4 bases from V and 9 bases from J; junction bases left unmatched: 8. This CDR3 spans 15 amino acids. Germline V gene sequence: CDR1 MNHEY, CDR2 SVGAGI. Here the CDR3 reads CASSLAGGPASEQFF. Written as DNA, the CDR3 is TGTGCCAGCAGTTTAGCGGGAGGGCCTGCCTCTGAGCAGTTCTTC.

In the case of this clone: Other DNA variants within this sample encode the same CDR3. The chain combines TRBV3-1 (or the pseudogene TRBV3-2) with TRBJ2-7; 9 nucleotides agree with TRBD1. This CDR3 region has 13 residues. The trim removed 4 bases at V and 4 bases at J, leaving 2 bases unmatched. Germline values: CDR1 LGHDT, CDR2 YNNKEL (reference sequence). The CDR3 region is CASSRGQGYEQYF. The CDR3 DNA reads as TGTGCCAGCAGCCGGGGACAGGGTTACGAGCAGTACTTC.

The chain couples TRBV7-2 to TRBJ1-1, with unresolved D. CDR1 SGHTA and CDR2 FQGNSA come from the germline V gene. This CDR3 comprises 14 residues. V lost 3 bases, J lost 1 base, and 9 bases lay in between. The CDR3 DNA is TGTGCCAGCAGCTTGATTCCAGGGAACACTGAAGCTTTCTTT. Protein: CASSLIPGNTEAFF.

The chain links TRBV7-6 to TRBJ2-5, with a weak D call TRBD2 (6 bases). V gave up 2 bases and J gave up 1 base, with 20 bases separating them. In germline, CDR1 is SGHVS, CDR2 FNYEAQ. The CDR3 contains 18 residues. The CDR3 coding sequence is TGTGCCAGCAGCTTAAGAGTGGCGATAAGGGGAGGCCAAGAGACCCAGTACTTC. Encoded protein: CASSLRVAIRGGQETQYF.

The rearrangement uses TRBV3-1 (or the pseudogene TRBV3-2) and TRBJ1-2; possibly TRBD1 for D (6 bases). Trimming removed 0 bases from V and 8 bases from J, with 7 bases in between. The CDR3 is 12 amino acids. The germline CDR1 and CDR2 sequences are LGHDT and YNNKEL (reference sequence). The CDR3 here is CASSQDRGGYTF. Here the CDR3 DNA reads TGTGCCAGCAGCCAAGACAGGGGCGGCTACACCTTC.

The rearrangement links TRBV11-2 to TRBJ2-7, with D perhaps matching TRBD2 (6 bases). The germline V and J ends were trimmed by 2 bases and 3 bases, with 14 bases remaining between them. There are 15 residues in the CDR3. Per the germline V gene, CDR1 is SGHAT and CDR2 is FQNNGV. The CDR3 is CASSLRFVADYEQYF. The CDR3 DNA sequence: TGTGCCAGCAGCTTACGTTTTGTAGCGGACTACGAGCAGTACTTC.

The sample holds many counts of this clone. The rearrangement links TRBV4-3 to TRBJ2-2; weak D call: TRBD1 (5 bases). The germline CDR1 and CDR2 sequences are LGHNA and YSLEER. This CDR3 region has 15 residues. V lost 1 base, J lost 6 bases, and 12 bases lay in between. This chain's CDR3 is CASSQVPGPPGELFF. The CDR3 DNA is TGCGCCAGCAGCCAAGTTCCAGGGCCACCCGGGGAGCTGTTTTTT.

The chain recombines TRBV7-9 with TRBJ1-2; D unresolved. Per the germline V gene, CDR1 is SEHNR and CDR2 is FQNEAQ (reference sequence). CDR3 length: 12 residues. Trimming took 5 bases from V and 2 from J, leaving 6 bases between them. DNA for the CDR3: TGTGCCAGCAGCGGGAGCAACTATGGCTACACCTTC. It is translated as CASSGSNYGYTF.

Regarding this clone: Other DNA sequences from this sample encode an identical CDR3 as well. The CDR3 sequence is CASSYSRRVNTEAFF. The CDR3 DNA is TGTGCCAGCAGTTACTCGAGGCGGGTGAACACTGAAGCTTTCTTT. The V gene is TRBV6-5, the J gene TRBJ1-1, with D unresolved. This CDR3 is built from 15 residues. With 0 bases removed from V and 0 bases from J, the gap between germline ends came to 8 bases. Germline V gene data show CDR1 as MNHEY and CDR2 as SVGAGI.

The rearrangement uses TRBV7-8 and TRBJ2-1, with 7 bases lining up with TRBD1. The CDR3 covers 13 residues. Germline V CDR1 and CDR2: SGHVS, FQNEAQ. V was pared by 3 bases and J by 10 bases, with 6 bases of the junction left unmatched. In DNA form, the CDR3 reads TGTGCCAGCAGCTTTACAGGGGTTAGGGAGCAGTTCTTC. Its protein product is CASSFTGVREQFF.

The J gene is TRBJ2-5, the V gene TRBV25-1, with 8 bases that match TRBD1. The junction had 8 bases not matched to a gene; V was cut back by 1 base and J by 4 bases. Germline V gene data show CDR1 as MGHDK and CDR2 as SYGVNS. CDR3 length: 16 residues. Written as DNA, the CDR3 is TGTGCCAGCAGTGAATCCGGACAGGGAGGTCGAGAGACCCAGTACTTC. It translates to CASSESGQGGRETQYF.

In its sample, this clone was seen once. The J gene is TRBJ1-1, the V gene TRBV12-1. TRBV12-1 is described as a pseudogene. The CDR3 is made up of 8 amino acids. In DNA, the CDR3 is TGTGCTATCCCTGAAGCTTTCTTT. It encodes CAIPEAFF.

V and J are TRBV29-1 and TRBJ2-7; 10 bases align to TRBD2. Germline assignment: CDR1 SQVTM and CDR2 ANQGSEA. This CDR3 comprises 13 residues. V was clipped by 4 bases and J by 6 bases; unmatched bases: 6. The CDR3 coding sequence is TGCAGCGTTGGGGTCCGGACTAGCGGCGAGCAGTACTTC. This translates into CSVGVRTSGEQYF.